This is a list of T cell receptor beta chains from one sample in a study of blood T cell repertoires in COVID-19. Only in-frame clones appear in the TCRdb table, and some are missing; sequencing was by immunoSEQ multiplex PCR. The sample carries under 95,000 clones, around 80% recorded once. Material for sequencing was peripheral blood. These receptors were obtained from a woman of 80 years or more with acute or convalescent COVID-19. The CDR3 runs from the conserved cysteine through the conserved F or W. The D gene is left open where the match is weak. Clone size is not always given. Where it is, it says once, few, many or a class for expanded clones.

>TRBJ1-5|-|16|TRBV6-1|TRBD1
TGTGCCAGCAGTGTTAGCGCAGGGGGCAGGTATCAGCCCCAGCATTTT
CASSVSAGGRYQPQHF
>TRBJ1-2|-|16|TRBV30|-
TGTGCCTGGAGTGTAGTCGCAGGGAGGGGTAACTATGGCTACACCTTC
CAWSVVAGRGNYGYTF
>TRBJ1-4|-|17|TRBV28|TRBD1
TGTGCCAGCAGTTTTGGGACAGGAATTGCAACTAATGAAAAACTGTTTTTT
CASSFGTGIATNEKLFF
>TRBJ1-2|-|13|TRBV7-9|-
TGTGCCAGCAGGGGCACGACAACCTATGGCTACACCTTC
CASRGTTTYGYTF
>TRBJ2-1|-|13|TRBV6-4|-
TGTGCCAGCAGTGACTGGGGAGAGGGTGAGCAGTTCTTC
CASSDWGEGEQFF
>TRBJ1-6|few|13|TRBV20-1|-
TGCAGTGCTAGTGCCCGGGGGGATTCACCCCTCCACTTT
CSASARGDSPLHF
>TRBJ2-7|-|16|TRBV5-6|TRBD1
TGTGCCAGCAGCTTGTTCGCGACAGGGAGCTCCTACGAGCAGTACTTC
CASSLFATGSSYEQYF
>TRBJ1-1|-|13|TRBV12-3/TRBV12-4|TRBD1
TGTGCCAGCAGTTTGACAGGGTTAGCTGAAGCTTTCTTT
CASSLTGLAEAFF
>TRBJ2-7|-|13|TRBV15|TRBD1
TGTGCCACCAGCAGGACAGGGAAGGGCGAGCAGTACTTC
CATSRTGKGEQYF
>TRBJ1-1|-|14|TRBV27|TRBD1
TGTGCCAGCTCAGACAGGGGCGCGAACACTGAAGCTTTCTTT
CASSDRGANTEAFF
>TRBJ2-1|-|13|TRBV2|-
TGTGCCAGCAGTCGGGACTCCTACAATGAGCAGTTCTTC
CASSRDSYNEQFF
>TRBJ2-7|-|15|TRBV6-6|-
TGTGCCAGCAGTCTCCCTCTAGGGGAGGCCTACGAGCAGTACTTC
CASSLPLGEAYEQYF
>TRBJ2-7|-|13|TRBV7-2|-
TGTGCCAGCAGCACTAGTGCCTCCTACGAGCAGTACTTC
CASSTSASYEQYF
>TRBJ1-2|-|14|TRBV6-1|-
TGTGCCAGCAGTGAATTTGGCAGGGGATATGGCTACACCTTC
CASSEFGRGYGYTF
>TRBJ1-3|-|15|TRBV6-6|-
TGTGCCAGCAGTGGCCGGGATCTCTCTGGAAACACCATATATTTT
CASSGRDLSGNTIYF
>TRBJ2-1|-|14|TRBV10-2|-
TGCGCCAGCAGTGAATTTGCAGGACAGAATGAGCAGTTCTTC
CASSEFAGQNEQFF
>TRBJ2-3|-|16|TRBV9|-
TGTGCCAGCAGCGCCCCCCTCGGCGGGAGCACAGATACGCAGTATTTT
CASSAPLGGSTDTQYF
>TRBJ1-2|-|15|TRBV4-2|TRBD1
TGTGCCAGCAGCCATTACGGACAGGGGGACGATGGCTACACCTTC
CASSHYGQGDDGYTF
>TRBJ2-7|-|13|TRBV5-5|-
TGTGCCAGCAGCTCTGGCATTTGGGAGGAGCAGTACTTC
CASSSGIWEEQYF
>TRBJ2-7|-|16|TRBV7-2|TRBD2
TGTGCCAGCAGCTTAGGCCTAGCGGGGAGCTCCTACGAGCAGTACTTC
CASSLGLAGSSYEQYF
>TRBJ1-1|-|16|TRBV4-2|TRBD1
TGTGCCAGCAGCCAATGGGCAGGGGGCCTGAACACTGAAGCTTTCTTT
CASSQWAGGLNTEAFF
>TRBJ1-5|-|13|TRBV6-5|-
TGTGCCAGCAGCTTGGACAGATATCAGCCCCAGCATTTT
CASSLDRYQPQHF
>TRBJ2-5|-|16|TRBV9|TRBD2
TGTGCCAGCAGCCAGGGACTAGCGGGAGGGCAAGAGACCCAGTACTTC
CASSQGLAGGQETQYF
>TRBJ1-1|-|13|TRBV6-1|-
TGTGCCAGCAGTGAGGGGGGTCGCACTGAAGCTTTCTTT
CASSEGGRTEAFF
>TRBJ2-5|-|15|TRBV11-2|-
TGTGCCAGCAGCTTAGGCCTCGGGGGTCAAGAGACCCAGTACTTC
CASSLGLGGQETQYF
>TRBJ1-2|-|12|TRBV28|-
TGTGCCAGCAGTTCACAGGAATATGGCTACACCTTC
CASSSQEYGYTF
>TRBJ1-1|-|13|TRBV6-4|TRBD1
TGTGCCAGCAGAAGGACAGGGGACACTGAAGCTTTCTTT
CASRRTGDTEAFF
>TRBJ2-7|few|12|TRBV30|TRBD2
TGTGCCTTGAGGGTTCTAGCGGGCGAGCAGTACTTC
CALRVLAGEQYF
>TRBJ2-5|-|14|TRBV27|TRBD2
TGTGCCAGCAGTACTAGCGGGATCCAAGAGACCCAGTACTTC
CASSTSGIQETQYF
>TRBJ2-1|-|18|TRBV5-1|TRBD2
TGCGCCAGCAGCCAGGGACTAGCGGGAGGCCATGGGTACAATGAGCAGTTCTTC
CASSQGLAGGHGYNEQFF
>TRBJ2-7|-|15|TRBV6-5|TRBD2
TGTGCCAGCAGTTACGGGACTAGCGGGATCTACGAGCAGTACTTC
CASSYGTSGIYEQYF
>TRBJ2-1|-|15|TRBV4-1|-
TGCGCCAGCAGCCAGGCGGCCCACTCCTACAATGAGCAGTTCTTC
CASSQAAHSYNEQFF
>TRBJ2-1|-|14|TRBV28|-
TGTGCCAGCATCCCGTCGCCGGGTTACAATGAGCAGTTCTTC
CASIPSPGYNEQFF
>TRBJ2-5|-|17|TRBV24-1|TRBD1
TGTGCCACCAGTGATTCCGCCGGCCGGGACAGACAAGAGACCCAGTACTTC
CATSDSAGRDRQETQYF
>TRBJ2-3|-|13|TRBV7-2|-
TGTGCCAGCAGCGACTTCAACACAGATACGCAGTATTTT
CASSDFNTDTQYF
>TRBJ2-3|-|14|TRBV5-1|-
TGCGCCAGCAGCTTGGGGCAGTCCGCAGATACGCAGTATTTT
CASSLGQSADTQYF
>TRBJ2-5|-|14|TRBV24-1|TRBD2
TGTGCCACCAGTGACAGCGGGAGAGTGGAGACCCAGTACTTC
CATSDSGRVETQYF
>TRBJ2-2|-|16|TRBV5-6|TRBD1
TGTGCCAGCAGCCACGGGACAGGGGGCGGAATCGGGGAGCTGTTTTTT
CASSHGTGGGIGELFF
>TRBJ1-2|-|13|TRBV28|-
TGTGCCAGCAGTTTCTCTTCCCAGGGGGGCTACACCTTC
CASSFSSQGGYTF
>TRBJ2-7|-|13|TRBV19|TRBD1
TGTGCCAGTAGACCCCTAGACAGGGACGAGCAGTACTTC
CASRPLDRDEQYF
>TRBJ2-2|-|15|TRBV24-1|TRBD1
TGTGCCACCAGTGATCCCGGACAGGGCACCGGGGAGCTGTTTTTT
CATSDPGQGTGELFF
>TRBJ1-6|-|14|TRBV6-5|-
TGTGCCAGCAGGGGAGGGGGGGAGCATTCACCCCTCCACTTT
CASRGGGEHSPLHF
>TRBJ2-7|-|16|TRBV24-1|TRBD1
TGTGCCACCAGTGACCTGCCCGGGACAGCCCTTAAAGAGCAGTACTTC
CATSDLPGTALKEQYF
>TRBJ2-3|-|15|TRBV25-1|TRBD1
TGTGCCAGCAGTGAATATAACAGGGGCGCAGATACGCAGTATTTT
CASSEYNRGADTQYF
>TRBJ1-1|once|14|TRBV14|-
TGTGCCAGCAGCCAAGTTTCCGGGTACACTGAAGCTTTCTTT
CASSQVSGYTEAFF
>TRBJ2-5|many|14|TRBV7-9|-
TGTGCCAGCAGCCTCGGTTCAGGGAAAGAGACCCAGTACTTC
CASSLGSGKETQYF
>TRBJ2-2|-|13|TRBV7-2|-
TGTGCCAGCAGCTTAGTCGGTGGCGGGGAGCTGTTTTTT
CASSLVGGGELFF
>TRBJ2-7|-|15|TRBV5-4|-
TGTGCCAGCAGCGCGGGCGGGACCCAGTCCTACGAGCAGTACTTC
CASSAGGTQSYEQYF
>TRBJ2-1|-|12|TRBV24-1|-
TGTGCCACCAGGGGGACTTCGGATGAGCAGTTCTTC
CATRGTSDEQFF
>TRBJ2-1|-|16|TRBV7-2|-
TGTGCCAGCAGCTTCGGTTCGAGCGACCTATACAATGAGCAGTTCTTC
CASSFGSSDLYNEQFF
>TRBJ2-5|once|14|TRBV19|-
TGTGCCAGTAGTATAGGGGAAGGGGCGGAGACCCAGTACTTC
CASSIGEGAETQYF
>TRBJ1-3|-|16|TRBV7-9|-
TGTGCCAGCAGTCCCCATATCGAACTCTTTGGAAACACCATATATTTT
CASSPHIELFGNTIYF
>TRBJ2-1|-|17|TRBV23-1|TRBD2
TGCGCCAGCAGTCGACGGACTAGCGGGAGTAGAATGGATGAGCAGTTCTTC
CASSRRTSGSRMDEQFF
>TRBJ1-4|-|15|TRBV5-1|-
TGCGCCAGCAGAGTAGGGGGTCGAACTAATGAAAAACTGTTTTTT
CASRVGGRTNEKLFF
>TRBJ1-5|-|14|TRBV2|-
TGTGCCAGCAGTGAATGGGGAGTCAATCAGCCCCAGCATTTT
CASSEWGVNQPQHF